Below are 29 T cell receptor beta chains sequenced from a single sample in a study of CD8+CD57+ T cells in acquired aplastic anemia. According to the study, genomic DNA was the template for TCR beta VDJ and CDR3 profiling. TCRdb recomputed calls from the reads with MiXCR, one row per CDR3 protein. The sample consists of around 290,000 distinct CDR3 sequences, approximately 57% of them appearing once. Patients selected for sequencing had displayed CD8+CD57+ cell expansion by flow cytometry. The sample comprised sorted CD4+, CD8+, or CD8+CD57+ T cells (not recorded which) from PBMCs. Receptor source: a human donor with aplastic anemia.

This clonotype was observed a handful of times. V gene TRBV20-1 combines with J gene TRBJ2-7; unclear D gene. The CDR3 has 13 residues. Trimming pared 3 bases from V and 2 bases from J, leaving 11 bases between. Germline-derived CDR1 and CDR2 are DFQATT and SNEGSKA (reference sequence). The CDR3 region has the DNA TGCAGTGCTAGGGTCCTACTTACCTACGAGCAGTACTTC. The encoded protein is CSARVLLTYEQYF.

Only one count was recorded for this clonotype. An end of the junction does not agree with germline; a read error may underlie this. The chain is built from TRBV7-9 and TRBJ2-2; 10 bases map to TRBD1. CDR1 is SEHNR, CDR2 FQNEAQ, per germline (reference sequence). The CDR3 totals 15 residues. CDR3 nucleotide sequence: TGTGCCAGCAGCCAACGAGGGACAGGGGTCGGGGAGCCGTTTTTT. Its protein product is CASSQRGTGVGEPFF.

The J gene is TRBJ2-6, the V gene TRBV2; D not resolved. This CDR3 is 15 amino acids long. V was clipped by 7 bases and J by 1 base, with 11 bases between them. The V gene's germline CDR1 is SNHLY and CDR2 FYNNEI. The CDR3 DNA sequence: TGTGCCAGCACTTTTTTCACATCTGGGGCCAACGTCCTGACTTTC. Translating gives CASTFFTSGANVLTF.

The J gene is TRBJ2-3, the V gene TRBV7-2; 8 bases line up with TRBD2. V lost 4 bases, J lost 6 bases, and 9 bases stayed unmatched. The CDR3 runs to 15 residues. CDR1 is SGHTA, CDR2 FQGNSA, per germline. As DNA, the CDR3 is TGTGCCAGCAGCTCTACTAGCGGCTTGGGCGATACGCAGTATTTT. This translates into CASSSTSGLGDTQYF.

This clonotype was detected ten times or more. The CDR3 DNA sequence: TGTGCCAGCAGCGCGCCGGGGTCAGGACCCTCCTACAATGAGCAGTTCTTC. This sequence encodes CASSAPGSGPSYNEQFF. V usage is TRBV9 and J usage is TRBJ2-1; weak D call: TRBD2 (5 bases). Germline V CDR1 and CDR2: SGDLS, YYNGEE. The germline V and J ends were trimmed by 3 bases and 0 bases, with 16 bases remaining between them. The CDR3 consists of 17 residues.

This clonotype was counted ten times or more. The chain is built from TRBV10-3 and TRBJ1-1; D may be TRBD1 (5 bases). Germline V lookup: CDR1 ENHRY, CDR2 SYGVKD. The germline V and J ends were trimmed by 11 bases and 0 bases, with 13 bases remaining between them. The CDR3 sequence is 13 residues long. The chain's CDR3 is CASEGQMNTEAFF. The DNA of the CDR3 is TGTGCCTCCGAGGGGCAAATGAACACTGAAGCTTTCTTT.

J is TRBJ1-1 and V is TRBV29-1; D not certain. V was trimmed by 1 base and J by 2 bases, leaving 8 bases between them. Germline CDR1 is SQVTM and CDR2 is ANQGSEA. The length of the CDR3 is 13 residues. CDR3 region: CSVEGLPNTEAFF. CDR3 DNA: TGCAGCGTTGAAGGGCTCCCTAACACTGAAGCTTTCTTT.

The chain couples TRBV6-4 to TRBJ2-3; possibly TRBD2 for D (6 bases). Looked up from germline, CDR1 is MRHNA and CDR2 is SNTAGT. Trimming stripped 4 bases from V and 2 bases from J, with 13 bases between. The CDR3 totals 15 residues. CDR3 bases: TGTGCCAGCAGTGCCGGGACTCGCGACACAGATACGCAGTATTTT. It yields the protein CASSAGTRDTDTQYF.

This clonotype was counted only a few times. J is TRBJ1-5 and V is TRBV20-1, with D maybe TRBD1 (5 bases). The CDR3 has 13 amino acids. Looked up from germline, CDR1 is DFQATT and CDR2 is SNEGSKA (reference sequence). The ends were cut back, 6 bases at V and 2 bases at J, with 11 bases in the middle. This chain's CDR3 is CSAGRDGNQPQHF. CDR3 DNA sequence: TGCAGTGCCGGAAGGGACGGCAATCAGCCCCAGCATTTT.

This clonotype was observed a few times. The V gene is TRBV6-1, the J gene TRBJ2-5; D gene uncertain. The last part of the DNA fits TRBJ2-7 better; the J call may be wrong. This CDR3 is 14 amino acids long. CDR1 MNHNS and CDR2 SASEGT come from the germline V gene. This CDR3 reads CASSPGRLSYEQYF. CDR3 nucleotides: TGTGCCAGCAGCCCAGGCCGGCTGAGTTACGAGCAGTACTTC.

The J gene is TRBJ2-1, the V gene TRBV11-2; D possibly uses TRBD1 or TRBD2 (7 bases each). Germline V lookup: CDR1 SGHAT, CDR2 FQNNGV. The CDR3 covers 14 residues. V gave up 5 bases and J gave up 1 base, with 9 bases separating them. The CDR3 loop reads CASSQGGSYNEQFF. As DNA, the CDR3 is TGTGCCAGCAGCCAGGGGGGGTCCTACAATGAGCAGTTCTTC.

This clonotype showed up just once. CDR3 in amino acids: CASRSGGYDYGYTF. The CDR3 DNA is TGTGCCAGTAGAAGTGGGGGGTACGACTATGGCTACACCTTC. The chain has TRBV19 and TRBJ1-2, with D perhaps matching TRBD1 (5 bases). The ends were cut back, 6 bases at V and 3 bases at J, with 14 bases in the middle. This CDR3 contains 14 residues. Germline lookup yields CDR1 LNHDA and CDR2 SQIVND (reference sequence).

The genes are TRBV19 and TRBJ1-5; D remains unclear. Germline CDR1 LNHDA, CDR2 SQIVND (reference sequence). The CDR3 loop spans 13 amino acids. Trimming took 4 bases from V and 7 from J, leaving 11 bases between them. The CDR3 region is CASSTGRVQPQHF. The CDR3 DNA reads as TGTGCCAGTAGTACCGGCCGGGTACAGCCCCAGCATTTT. Together with reference TRBV19 and TRBJ1-5, the CDR3 gives the full variable domain: DGGITQSPKYLFRKEGQNVTLSCEQNLNHDAMYWYRQDPGQGLRLIYYSQIVNDFQKGDIAEGYSVSREKKESFPLTVTSAQKNPTAFYLCASSTGRVQPQHFGDGTRLSIL.

This clonotype occurred many times. The chain combines TRBV5-6 with TRBJ1-5; 7 bases fit TRBD1. V shed 2 bases and J 4 bases; nucleotides not matched to a gene: 6. In germline, CDR1 is SGHDT, CDR2 YYEEEE. This CDR3 contains 15 residues. This CDR3 reads CASSFLGTDNQPQHF. For the CDR3, the DNA is TGTGCCAGCAGCTTCCTCGGGACAGATAATCAGCCCCAGCATTTT.

The chain carries TRBV5-1 and TRBJ2-5; 7 positions agree with TRBD2. Germline values: CDR1 SGHRS, CDR2 YFSETQ. V lost 3 bases, J lost 2 bases, and 4 bases stayed unmatched. The CDR3 length is 14 residues. For the CDR3, the DNA is TGCGCCAGCAGCTGGGGGACTACACAAGAGACCCAGTACTTC. Translating it yields CASSWGTTQETQYF.

The V call is TRBV18, the J call TRBJ1-4; D unclear. V lost 0 bases to trimming and J lost 5 bases, with 7 bases between them. Germline lookup yields CDR1 KGHSH and CDR2 LQKENI. This CDR3 is built from 14 residues. This CDR3 reads CASSPPSINEKLFF. CDR3 coding DNA: TGTGCCAGCTCACCACCCAGCATAAATGAAAAACTGTTTTTT.

The chain has TRBV24-1 and TRBJ2-5, with TRBD2 matching 14 bases. Germline V gene sequence: CDR1 KGHDR, CDR2 SFDVKD. V trimming: 7 bases; J trimming: 4 bases; junction bases outside the gene matches: 10. The CDR3 length is 17 residues. CDR3 sequence reads: CATRTGLAGEVGETQYF. The CDR3 DNA follows: TGTGCCACCAGGACGGGACTAGCGGGAGAGGTAGGAGAGACCCAGTACTTC.

This clonotype was counted between two and nine times. J is TRBJ2-2 and V is TRBV6-6; D may be TRBD2 (6 bases). The V and J ends lost 5 bases and 0 bases respectively, with 10 bases between them. The CDR3 contains 15 residues. Germline CDR1 and CDR2: MNHNY and SVGAGI (reference sequence). CDR3 DNA sequence: TGTGCCAGCAGTATAAGGGAGGCGAACACCGGGGAGCTGTTTTTT. The encoded protein is CASSIREANTGELFF.

This clonotype was recorded at least ten times. The chain joins TRBV18 to TRBJ1-1, with D unresolved. The V end was cut by 1 base, the J end by 6 bases, with 6 bases between. The CDR3 spans 12 residues. CDR1 and CDR2 (germline): KGHSH, LQKENI. The chain's CDR3 is CASSPQQSEAFF. CDR3 in DNA: TGTGCCAGCTCACCACAACAGTCTGAAGCTTTCTTT.

In the case of this clonotype: Possible read error: a much larger clone is one base away. As the CDR3 is not closed by the conserved phenylalanine or tryptophan, this likely results from a read error. The chain links TRBV28 to TRBJ2-1; 9 nucleotides align to TRBD2. This CDR3 is 15 amino acids long. Trimming removed 1 base from V and 9 bases from J; junction bases left unmatched: 7. CDR1 and CDR2 from the germline V gene are MDHEN and SYDVKM. The CDR3 region has the DNA TGTGCCAGCAGTTTATTGCGGCGGGGGGGCAGTGAGCAGTTCTCC. Residues: CASSLLRRGGSEQFS.

Turning to this clonotype: Germline is not matched at one junction end, which may reflect a read error. V gene TRBV7-7 combines with J gene TRBJ2-5; D remains ambiguous. Germline CDR1 reads SSHAT; CDR2 reads FNYEAQ (reference sequence). The CDR3 totals 16 residues. Here the CDR3 reads CASSPGRVGSQETQYF. CDR3 coding DNA: TGTGCTAGCAGCCCCGGCCGTGTGGGCTCACAAGAGACCCAGTACTTC.

The chain is built from TRBV24-1 and TRBJ2-7; D is perhaps TRBD1 (5 bases). Germline-derived CDR1 and CDR2 are KGHDR and SFDVKD. Trimming shortened V by 0 bases and J by 4 bases, and 9 bases separated the two germline ends. The CDR3 covers 14 residues. For the CDR3, the DNA is TGTGCCACCAGTGATTTGGACAGACCTTACGAGCAGTACTTC. This sequence encodes CATSDLDRPYEQYF.

The rearrangement joins TRBV5-1 to TRBJ2-1; TRBD2 matches at 11 bases. Germline lookup yields CDR1 SGHRS and CDR2 YFSETQ. V gave up 4 bases and J gave up 0 bases; unmatched junction bases: 15. The CDR3 is made up of 20 amino acids. The CDR3 is CASSPRRASGGLSSYNEQFF. In nucleotides, the CDR3 is TGCGCCAGCAGCCCCCGGCGGGCTAGCGGGGGGCTCAGCTCCTACAATGAGCAGTTCTTC. Looking up the rest from reference TRBV5-1 and TRBJ2-1 gives the full variable domain: KAGVTQTPRYLIKTRGQQVTLSCSPISGHRSVSWYQQTPGQGLQFLFEYFSETQRNKGNFPGRFSGRQFSNSRSEMNVSTLELGDSALYLCASSPRRASGGLSSYNEQFFGPGTRLTVL.

The V call is TRBV5-1, the J call TRBJ2-5, with 7 bases identical to TRBD1. Unmatched junction bases numbered 6, after V lost 4 bases and J lost 0 bases. The CDR3 loop spans 15 amino acids. Germline CDR1 is SGHRS and CDR2 is YFSETQ. The CDR3 nucleotides read TGCGCCAGCAGCCCGTTTGGACAGGACCAAGAGACCCAGTACTTC. Amino acid sequence: CASSPFGQDQETQYF.

This clonotype has a count of ten or more. V is TRBV5-1 and J is TRBJ2-3; 7 nucleotides agree with TRBD2. Germline V CDR1 and CDR2: SGHRS, YFSETQ. V shed 4 bases, J shed 7 bases, and the junction held 9 bases outside the gene matches. This CDR3 comprises 14 residues. The CDR3 is CASSMSRRGNTQYF. The CDR3 DNA reads as TGCGCCAGCAGCATGTCTAGGCGGGGGAATACGCAGTATTTT.

This clonotype was picked up many times. The chain uses TRBV20-1 and TRBJ1-6, with 7 bases matching TRBD1. Germline CDR1 DFQATT, CDR2 SNEGSKA (reference sequence). The V and J ends lost 3 bases and 17 bases, in that order; junction bases with no gene match: 13. The CDR3 is made up of 13 amino acids. The CDR3 DNA follows: TGCAGTGCTAGCTTTGAAGGGGGCAGGAGAGTCCACTTT. This gives the protein CSASFEGGRRVHF.

V is TRBV12-5 and J is TRBJ2-7; tentatively, D is TRBD1 or TRBD2 (5 bases each). Per the germline V gene, CDR1 is LGHNT and CDR2 is FRNRAP. The CDR3 is made up of 14 amino acids. Deletions cut 5 bases from V and 2 bases from J, with 13 bases between. CDR3 DNA: TGTGCTAGTGGTCAAAAAGGGGACGCCTACGAGCAGTACTTC. Its translation: CASGQKGDAYEQYF.

This clonotype was counted between two and nine times. V gene TRBV24-1 combines with J gene TRBJ1-1; 7 nucleotides agree with TRBD1. Germline CDR1 KGHDR, CDR2 SFDVKD. This CDR3 spans 16 amino acids. The J segment lost 1 base and the V segment lost 3 bases, leaving 7 bases of the junction unmatched. CDR3 in DNA: TGTGCCACCAGTGATCCTAGACAGGGTCAGAACACTGAAGCTTTCTTT. Its protein product is CATSDPRQGQNTEAFF.

The table lists this clonotype with many counts. The J gene is TRBJ2-2, the V gene TRBV29-1; 10 bases line up with TRBD1. The CDR3 sequence is 18 residues long. The junction had 14 bases not matched to a gene; V was cut back by 1 base and J by 6 bases. Germline assignment: CDR1 SQVTM and CDR2 ANQGSEA. CDR3 in amino acids: CSVEVGKQGQGKAGELFF. As DNA, the CDR3 is TGCAGCGTTGAAGTAGGTAAGCAGGGACAGGGGAAGGCCGGGGAGCTGTTTTTT.